Each of the 21 T cell receptor beta chains below was sequenced from the same sample in a study of T cells in Graves' hyperthyroidism and ophthalmopathy. The investigators amplified TCR beta CDR3 regions from RNA transcripts. HTBI primers were employed in a first-round RT-PCR of the TCR CDR3. TCRdb re-derived calls from the multiplex PCR reads in MiXCR, one entry per CDR3 protein. The table shows 300,000 to 450,000 distinct CDR3 sequences, with about 14% occurring only once. Material: blood. All receptors come from a woman aged 25 to 39 with Graves' ophthalmopathy.

This clonotype has a count of ten or more. The CDR3 bases are TGCGCCAGCAGCTTGGGGGGCCTCCTCTCCTACAATGAGCAGTTCTTC. Amino acids: CASSLGGLLSYNEQFF. This chain uses TRBV5-1 with TRBJ2-1, with D possibly TRBD1 on 5 matching bases. Germline V lookup: CDR1 SGHRS, CDR2 YFSETQ. The CDR3 has 16 residues. V lost 0 bases to trimming and J lost 0 bases, with 10 bases between them.

V is TRBV19 and J is TRBJ2-3; 9 bases agree with TRBD2. CDR3 length: 16 amino acids. Germline CDR1 reads LNHDA; CDR2 reads SQIVND (reference sequence). Trimming cost V 5 bases and J 1 base; bases outside gene matches: 7. CDR3 amino acids: CASSEGRGGGTDTQYF. DNA for the CDR3: TGTGCCAGTAGTGAGGGGCGGGGGGGGGGCACAGATACGCAGTATTTT.

The J gene is TRBJ2-1, the V gene TRBV5-6, with 8 bases aligning to TRBD1. The CDR3 totals 14 residues. V shed 4 bases, J shed 5 bases, and the junction held 5 bases outside the gene matches. The germline gives CDR1 SGHDT, CDR2 YYEEEE. The CDR3 nucleotides read TGTGCCAGCAGCCACAGGGGGGTTCACAATGAGCAGTTCTTC. Amino acid sequence: CASSHRGVHNEQFF.

This clonotype was seen a handful of times. The chain employs TRBV10-2 and TRBJ2-2; 14 bases match TRBD2. This CDR3 is 16 amino acids long. CDR1 is WSHSY and CDR2 is SAAADI in the germline V gene. V shed 10 bases and J 4 bases; nucleotides not matched to a gene: 8. CDR3 sequence: CAINSGTSGGTGELFF. The CDR3 nucleotides are TGCGCCATCAATTCCGGGACTAGCGGGGGCACCGGGGAGCTGTTTTTT.

The sample holds one count of this clonotype. One base away lies a much larger clone, so this may be a sequencing read error. The DNA of the CDR3 is TGCGCCAGCAACTTGGGGGGAGGGGAACAGCCCCAGCATTTT. Translation gives CASNLGGGEQPQHF. This chain joins TRBV5-1 and TRBJ1-5; D is perhaps TRBD1 (5 bases). Per germline, CDR1 SGHRS and CDR2 YFSETQ. The CDR3 spans 14 residues.

Many counts were recorded for this clonotype. V and J are TRBV6-6 and TRBJ2-5; 7 nucleotides align to TRBD2. V gave up 0 bases and J gave up 3 bases; unmatched junction bases: 13. From germline, CDR1 is MNHNY and CDR2 SVGAGI (reference sequence). The CDR3 is 18 amino acids. The CDR3 reads CASSYSPSIWDYKETQYF. The CDR3 region has the DNA TGTGCCAGCAGTTACTCCCCCTCAATTTGGGACTACAAAGAGACCCAGTACTTC.

With respect to this clonotype: This sequence may be a read error, since a much larger clone differs from it by one base. The J gene is TRBJ1-5, the V gene TRBV10-2; D not resolved. CDR3 size: 12 residues. Germline values: CDR1 WSHSY, CDR2 SAAADI. CDR3 residues: CGSSFKDQPQHF. CDR3 nucleotides: TGCGGCAGCAGTTTCAAGGATCAGCCCCAGCATTTT.

This clonotype has a count of ten or more. The V and J genes are TRBV27 and TRBJ2-3; D call uncertain. The CDR3 extends over 17 amino acids. From germline, CDR1 is MNHEY and CDR2 SMNVEV (reference sequence). The germline V and J ends were trimmed by 4 bases and 3 bases, with 20 bases remaining between them. This CDR3 is CASSYSRSAAETDTQYF. DNA of the CDR3: TGTGCCAGCAGTTACTCCCGGAGCGCCGCGGAAACAGATACGCAGTATTTT.

This clonotype has at least ten counts. The chain's CDR3 is CASSFDPSGGSENEQFF. The CDR3, as DNA: TGCGCCAGCAGCTTTGATCCTAGCGGGGGGTCAGAGAATGAGCAGTTCTTC. J is TRBJ2-1 and V is TRBV5-1, with 11 bases aligning to TRBD2. The germline V gene has CDR1 SGHRS and CDR2 YFSETQ. CDR3 length equals 17 residues. J was trimmed by 7 bases and V by 2 bases; bases with no gene match: 11.

This clonotype was seen ten or more times. The chain employs TRBV11-2 and TRBJ1-2, with 8 bases lining up with TRBD1. The trim removed 0 bases at V and 4 bases at J, leaving 13 bases unmatched. This CDR3 contains 18 residues. Germline CDR1 reads SGHAT; CDR2 reads FQNNGV. The chain's CDR3 is CASSLEGQEMARFYGYTF. The CDR3 region has the DNA TGTGCCAGCAGCTTAGAGGGACAGGAAATGGCCCGGTTCTATGGCTACACCTTC.

This clonotype appeared many times. V usage is TRBV6-1 and J usage is TRBJ1-5; D uncertain. The CDR3 runs to 16 residues. The V and J ends lost 4 bases and 0 bases respectively, with 13 bases between them. Germline V gene data show CDR1 as MNHNS and CDR2 as SASEGT. CDR3 nucleotide sequence: TGTGCCAGCAGTGCCGTGACCGGGCATAGCAATCAGCCCCAGCATTTT. Amino acid sequence: CASSAVTGHSNQPQHF.

In this sample, this clonotype turned up many times. CDR3 protein: CASSLNQIGETQYF. The CDR3 DNA reads TGCGCCAGCAGCTTGAACCAAATAGGGGAGACCCAGTACTTC. This chain connects TRBV5-1 to TRBJ2-5, with no clear D. Between the trimmed V and J ends, which lost 1 base and 5 bases, there was a span of 12 bases. CDR1 is SGHRS and CDR2 is YFSETQ in the germline V gene. This CDR3 is 14 amino acids long.

Concerning this clonotype: Possible read error: a much larger clone is one base away. The V and J genes are TRBV6-5 and TRBJ1-1; D remains unclear. Trimming pared 2 bases from V and 4 bases from J, leaving 17 bases between. Germline V gene sequence: CDR1 MNHEY, CDR2 SVGAGI. This CDR3 contains 16 residues. The CDR3 sequence is CASSYLPESTSTEAFF. In DNA form, the CDR3 reads TGTGCCAGCAGTTACCTTCCAGAGTCCACGAGCACTGAAGCTTTCTTT.

In this sample, this clonotype turned up many times. The chain recombines TRBV12-3 or TRBV12-4 with TRBJ1-2; D is unresolved. Trimming stripped 6 bases from V and 5 bases from J, with 13 bases between. This CDR3 contains 13 residues. This CDR3 reads CASRNIEPYGYTF. The CDR3 nucleotides read TGTGCCAGCAGAAACATAGAACCTTATGGCTACACCTTC.

This clonotype was picked up many times. V gene TRBV6-1 combines with J gene TRBJ2-5, with D unclear. The CDR3 sequence is 12 residues long. With 5 bases removed from V and 3 bases from J, the gap between germline ends came to 7 bases. Germline V gene data show CDR1 as MNHNS and CDR2 as SASEGT. The CDR3 spells CASSKTKETQYF. CDR3 coding DNA: TGTGCCAGCAGTAAAACCAAAGAGACCCAGTACTTC.

V gene TRBV6-1 combines with J gene TRBJ2-7; 7 bases agree with TRBD1. The CDR3 contains 14 residues. Germline V lookup: CDR1 MNHNS, CDR2 SASEGT. Unmatched junction bases numbered 8, after V lost 6 bases and J lost 3 bases. The CDR3: CASSYQQGIYEQYF. CDR3 in DNA: TGTGCCAGCAGCTACCAACAGGGGATCTACGAGCAGTACTTC.

The chain couples TRBV5-1 to TRBJ2-2; 10 positions match TRBD1. This CDR3 has 15 amino acids. Germline V gene data show CDR1 as SGHRS and CDR2 as YFSETQ. Trimming cost V 0 bases and J 7 bases; bases outside gene matches: 3. CDR3 DNA sequence: TGCGCCAGCAGCTTGGGACAGGGGGCAAACGGGGAGCTGTTTTTT. Its translation: CASSLGQGANGELFF.

This clonotype was recorded a few times. Just one base apart from a much larger clone, this may be a read error. The chain links TRBV27 to TRBJ2-1, with unresolved D. V dropped 5 bases and J dropped 0 bases, with 14 bases sitting between them. Per the germline V gene, CDR1 is MNHEY and CDR2 is SMNVEV (reference sequence). The CDR3 loop spans 16 amino acids. CDR3 protein: CASSHGSLNSYNEQFF. The CDR3, as DNA: TGTGCCAGCAGTCACGGTTCCTTGAACTCCTACAATGAGCAGTTCTTC.

This clonotype was picked up many times. The V gene is TRBV6-1, the J gene TRBJ1-2, with D hard to call. The germline V gene encodes CDR1 MNHNS and CDR2 SASEGT. The V gene lost 6 bases and the J gene lost 0 bases, with 14 bases spanning the gap. This CDR3 contains 15 residues. This CDR3 reads CASSSGRPANYGYTF. CDR3 sequence (DNA): TGTGCCAGCAGCTCCGGGCGGCCCGCTAACTATGGCTACACCTTC.

V and J are TRBV20-1 and TRBJ2-7; maybe TRBD1 (6 bases). Germline V gene lookup returns CDR1 DFQATT and CDR2 SNEGSKA (reference sequence). Trimming removed 2 bases at V and 7 bases at J, with 12 bases between. The CDR3 is 12 residues long. The CDR3 nucleotides are TGCAGTGCTAGACTAGCAGGGGCTGAGCAGTACTTC. Translating gives CSARLAGAEQYF.

The table lists this clonotype with many counts. The gene calls are TRBV6-1 and TRBJ2-5; 10 bases map to TRBD1. V lost 8 bases to trimming and J lost 5 bases; unmatched junction nucleotides: 23. The V gene's germline CDR1 is MNHNS and CDR2 SASEGT. The CDR3 is 19 amino acids. The CDR3: CASSYFMTGTGDREETQYF. CDR3 nucleotide sequence: TGTGCCAGCTCCTATTTCATGACCGGGACAGGGGACCGAGAGGAGACCCAGTACTTC.